The source of this T cell receptor (beta chain) is a study of T-cell reconstitution after alpha-beta-depleted transplantation in children. The V end lost 2 bases, the J end lost 2 bases, and 7 bases lay between the germline ends. Germline CDR1 reads SGHKS; CDR2 reads YYEKEE (reference sequence). The CDR3 consists of 13 residues. A library of TCRbeta sequences, prepared with unique molecular identifiers, was generated. TCRdb re-called the PCR reads with MiXCR, one entry per CDR3 protein. The sample has 90,000 to 100,000 distinct CDR3 sequences, 10% to 15% seen once. Many counts were recorded for this clonotype.

The V and J genes are TRBV5-5 and TRBJ2-5; no clear D gene. This specimen consisted of PBMCs from the stem cell graft donor, obtained from the stem cell graft. The clonotype originates from a human donor who donated a stem cell graft to a child with inherited bone marrow failure. As DNA, the CDR3 is TGTGCCAGCAGCTTTGACACACAAGAGACCCAGTACTTC. Translation gives CASSFDTQETQYF.